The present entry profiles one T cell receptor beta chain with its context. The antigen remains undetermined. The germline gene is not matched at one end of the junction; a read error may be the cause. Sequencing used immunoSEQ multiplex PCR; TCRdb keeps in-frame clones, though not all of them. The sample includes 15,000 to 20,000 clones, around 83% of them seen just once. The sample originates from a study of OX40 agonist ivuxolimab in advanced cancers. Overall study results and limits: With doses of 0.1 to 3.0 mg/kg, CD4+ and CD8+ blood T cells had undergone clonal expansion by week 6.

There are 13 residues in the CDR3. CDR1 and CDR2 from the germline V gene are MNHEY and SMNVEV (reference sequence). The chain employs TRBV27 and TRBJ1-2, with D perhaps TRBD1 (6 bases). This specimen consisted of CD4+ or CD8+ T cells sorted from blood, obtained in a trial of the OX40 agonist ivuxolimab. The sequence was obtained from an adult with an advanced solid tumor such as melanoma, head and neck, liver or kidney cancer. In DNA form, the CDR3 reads TGTGCCAGCAGTTCCACAGGGTTAGGTGGCTACAACTTC. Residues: CASSSTGLGGYNF.